The 28 T cell receptor beta chains listed next were all sequenced from one sample in a study of blood T cell repertoires in COVID-19. Produced via immunoSEQ multiplex PCR; TCRdb's table is partial and in-frame only. The table has 300,000 to 400,000 clones, 88% seen once. The sequenced sample consisted of PBMCs or T cells enriched from blood (not recorded which). The receptors originated from a woman in her 30s with acute COVID-19.

The chain recombines TRBV7-9 with TRBJ2-5; D uncertain. Trimming left V 5 bases short and J 5 bases short, with 12 bases between. The V gene's germline CDR1 is SEHNR and CDR2 FQNEAQ (reference sequence). The CDR3 is 13 residues long. CDR3 in amino acids: CASSHAFQETQYF. The CDR3 nucleotides read TGTGCCAGCAGCCACGCATTCCAGGAGACCCAGTACTTC.

This chain links TRBV7-2 with TRBJ2-7, with D perhaps TRBD1 (6 bases). The V end lost 5 bases, the J end lost 0 bases, and 11 bases lay between the germline ends. The CDR3 runs to 14 residues. The germline V gene encodes CDR1 SGHTA and CDR2 FQGNSA. The CDR3 spells CASSTGWPSYEQYF. For the CDR3, the DNA is TGTGCCAGCAGCACAGGGTGGCCCTCCTACGAGCAGTACTTC.

The gene calls are TRBV7-9 and TRBJ2-7; TRBD2 is a possible D gene (5 bases). V lost 3 bases and J lost 4, with 16 bases in between. CDR1 SEHNR and CDR2 FQNEAQ come from the germline V gene (reference sequence). CDR3 size: 15 residues. CDR3 region: CASSFSRGRGYEQYF. The CDR3 coding sequence is TGTGCCAGCAGCTTTTCGAGAGGCCGGGGTTACGAGCAGTACTTC.

The chain links TRBV19 to TRBJ1-2, with D possibly matching TRBD1 (6 bases). The CDR3 spans 13 residues. V lost 8 bases, J lost 5 bases, and 15 bases lay in between. Per the germline V gene, CDR1 is LNHDA and CDR2 is SQIVND (reference sequence). In DNA form, the CDR3 reads TGTGCCAGTGAGTCAGGGGCGGGTTATGGCTACACCTTC. Its translation: CASESGAGYGYTF. The full variable domain, with the rest looked up from reference TRBV19 and TRBJ1-2, is DGGITQSPKYLFRKEGQNVTLSCEQNLNHDAMYWYRQDPGQGLRLIYYSQIVNDFQKGDIAEGYSVSREKKESFPLTVTSAQKNPTAFYLCASESGAGYGYTFGSGTRLTVV.

J is TRBJ1-2 and V is TRBV5-1, with 9 bases fitting TRBD1. Germline-derived CDR1 and CDR2 are SGHRS and YFSETQ. The CDR3 length is 15 residues. Trimming took 4 bases from V and 1 from J; bases not matched to a gene: 5. CDR3 sequence reads: CASSRGTGSNYGYTF. DNA for the CDR3: TGCGCCAGCAGCCGAGGGACAGGGAGTAACTATGGCTACACCTTC. Full variable domain (rest looked up from reference TRBV5-1 and TRBJ1-2): KAGVTQTPRYLIKTRGQQVTLSCSPISGHRSVSWYQQTPGQGLQFLFEYFSETQRNKGNFPGRFSGRQFSNSRSEMNVSTLELGDSALYLCASSRGTGSNYGYTFGSGTRLTVV.

The V call is TRBV28, the J call TRBJ2-3, with 7 bases identical to TRBD2. The J segment lost 1 base and the V segment lost 4 bases, leaving 5 bases of the junction unmatched. The germline CDR1 and CDR2 sequences are MDHEN and SYDVKM. CDR3 length equals 15 residues. CDR3 DNA sequence: TGTGCCAGCAGTTCCCCTGCGGGGGGCACAGATACGCAGTATTTT. The encoded protein is CASSSPAGGTDTQYF.

The chain joins TRBV5-1 to TRBJ2-2; D possibly corresponds to TRBD2 (6 bases). Germline CDR1 SGHRS, CDR2 YFSETQ. This CDR3 has 17 amino acids. The germline V and J ends were trimmed by 5 bases and 5 bases, with 22 bases remaining between them. The CDR3 region is CASRANPDRAGTGELFF. CDR3 nucleotides: TGCGCCAGCAGGGCGAACCCGGACCGGGCGGGAACCGGGGAGCTGTTTTTT.

The rearrangement joins TRBV9 to TRBJ1-1, with TRBD1 identical over 9 bases. V was clipped by 0 bases and J by 7 bases; unmatched bases: 4. The CDR3 sequence is 14 residues long. Germline V gives CDR1 SGDLS, CDR2 YYNGEE. CDR3 nucleotides: TGTGCCAGCAGCGTAGGAGGGACAGGGCATGAAGCTTTCTTT. Translated, it gives CASSVGGTGHEAFF. The full variable domain, in which reference TRBV9 and TRBJ1-1 provide the parts outside the CDR3, is DSGVTQTPKHLITATGQRVTLRCSPRSGDLSVYWYQQSLDQGLQFLIQYYNGEERAKGNILERFSAQQFPDLHSELNLSSLELGDSALYFCASSVGGTGHEAFFGQGTRLTVV.

The chain uses TRBV19 and TRBJ1-3; TRBD1 matches at 7 bases. Germline V gene sequence: CDR1 LNHDA, CDR2 SQIVND (reference sequence). The CDR3 consists of 18 residues. V dropped 10 bases and J dropped 3; count of bases not matched to a gene: 21. CDR3 DNA: TGTGCCACCCACGGAAGGACAGGCTCTACCACCCGTGGAAACACCATATATTTT. Amino acid sequence: CATHGRTGSTTRGNTIYF. Drawing the rest from reference TRBV19 and TRBJ1-3, the complete variable domain is DGGITQSPKYLFRKEGQNVTLSCEQNLNHDAMYWYRQDPGQGLRLIYYSQIVNDFQKGDIAEGYSVSREKKESFPLTVTSAQKNPTAFYLCATHGRTGSTTRGNTIYFGEGSWLTVV.

The chain uses TRBV18 and TRBJ1-2; D unresolved. The CDR3 covers 13 residues. The V gene lost 3 bases and the J gene lost 4 bases, with 9 bases spanning the gap. Germline-derived CDR1 and CDR2 are KGHSH and LQKENI. Written as DNA, the CDR3 is TGTGCCAGCTCACCGCGGGCCTTCTATGGCTACACCTTC. It yields the protein CASSPRAFYGYTF. Full variable domain (rest looked up from reference TRBV18 and TRBJ1-2): NAGVMQNPRHLVRRRGQEARLRCSPMKGHSHVYWYRQLPEEGLKFMVYLQKENIIDESGMPKERFSAEFPKEGPSILRIQQVVRGDSAAYFCASSPRAFYGYTFGSGTRLTVV.

V gene TRBV29-1 combines with J gene TRBJ2-3; no clear D gene. The germline CDR1 and CDR2 sequences are SQVTM and ANQGSEA. Trimming cost V 6 bases and J 0 bases, with 13 bases left between them. The CDR3 covers 14 residues. The CDR3 coding sequence is TGCAGCGTCCTCCAAACTTTTAGCACAGATACGCAGTATTTT. It yields the protein CSVLQTFSTDTQYF.

J is TRBJ2-7 and V is TRBV28; the D is unclear. The V end lost 1 base, the J end lost 12 bases, and 13 bases lay between the germline ends. This CDR3 is 12 amino acids long. Germline loops: CDR1 MDHEN, CDR2 SYDVKM. The CDR3 region has the DNA TGTGCCAGCAGTTTATCCAATAGAAGTTGGTACTTC. Its protein product is CASSLSNRSWYF.

The V gene is TRBV7-2, the J gene TRBJ2-5; no clear D. The germline V and J ends were trimmed by 4 bases and 1 base, with 16 bases remaining between them. Looked up from germline, CDR1 is SGHTA and CDR2 is FQGNSA. This CDR3 comprises 16 residues. The CDR3: CASSSISLAGQETQYF. CDR3 nucleotides: TGTGCCAGCAGCTCTATATCTCTGGCAGGCCAAGAGACCCAGTACTTC.

The CDR3 DNA follows: TGTGCCAGCAGCCCCGGACAGGGGCCCTATGGCTACACCTTC. It codes for CASSPGQGPYGYTF. The chain links TRBV7-3 to TRBJ1-2; 9 positions agree with TRBD1. Germline V gives CDR1 SGHTA, CDR2 FQGTGA. The V segment lost 5 bases and the J segment 4 bases; nucleotides outside the gene matches: 5. This CDR3 has 14 residues.

CDR3 protein: CASSPADINRDSEKLFF. CDR3 DNA sequence: TGTGCCAGCTCACCTGCAGACATAAACAGGGATTCGGAAAAACTGTTTTTT. This chain uses TRBV18 with TRBJ1-4, with D perhaps matching TRBD1 (6 bases). The CDR3 runs 17 residues. CDR1 and CDR2 (germline): KGHSH, LQKENI. Between the trimmed V and J ends, which lost 3 bases and 8 bases, there was a span of 22 bases.

The genes are TRBV27 and TRBJ2-7, with 7 bases identical to TRBD1. Germline V gives CDR1 MNHEY, CDR2 SMNVEV (reference sequence). This CDR3 region has 13 residues. V trimming: 4 bases; J trimming: 1 base; junction bases outside the gene matches: 1. The DNA of the CDR3 is TGTGCCAGCAGTTCGGGACAGTCCTACGAGCAGTACTTC. Its protein product is CASSSGQSYEQYF.

The V gene is TRBV6-4, the J gene TRBJ2-3; 11 bases agree with TRBD2. Germline CDR1 reads MRHNA; CDR2 reads SNTAGT. This CDR3 contains 16 residues. V was clipped by 1 base and J by 4 bases; unmatched bases: 4. The CDR3 sequence is CASSDYSGGAPDTQYF. CDR3 nucleotide sequence: TGTGCCAGCAGTGACTATAGCGGGGGGGCCCCAGATACGCAGTATTTT.

The chain recombines TRBV2 with TRBJ1-2; D might be TRBD1 (6 bases). The CDR3 sequence is 13 residues long. The V end was cut by 6 bases, the J end by 2 bases, with 10 bases between. The germline V gene has CDR1 SNHLY and CDR2 FYNNEI. CDR3 bases: TGTGCCAGCAGCGCGCAGGGGAACTATGGCTACACCTTC. This translates into CASSAQGNYGYTF.

This clone was seen a few times. The genes are TRBV2 and TRBJ2-1; TRBD2 matches 8 bases. The CDR3 length is 16 residues. CDR1 and CDR2 from the germline V gene are SNHLY and FYNNEI. Trimming cost V 3 bases and J 4 bases; bases outside gene matches: 8. Here the CDR3 reads CASSENSGGAYNEQFF. The CDR3 coding sequence is TGTGCCAGCAGTGAGAACAGCGGGGGAGCTTACAATGAGCAGTTCTTC.

The chain links TRBV6-2 or TRBV6-3 to TRBJ2-1, with 7 bases lining up with TRBD2. V was clipped by 6 bases and J by 1 base; unmatched bases: 3. The CDR3 length is 14 residues. The V gene's germline CDR1 is MNHEY and CDR2 SVGEGT. The CDR3 DNA follows: TGTGCCAGCAGCCTAGCGGCTTCCTACAATGAGCAGTTCTTC. As protein: CASSLAASYNEQFF.

This clone was counted between two and nine times. The DNA of the CDR3 is TGTGCCAGCAGCTTCTGGACTAGCGGGGGGTCCTCCTACGAGCAGTACTTC. It yields the protein CASSFWTSGGSSYEQYF. This sequence joins TRBV7-9 and TRBJ2-7; 14 positions match TRBD2. This CDR3 is 17 amino acids long. Trimming cost V 3 bases and J 0 bases; bases outside gene matches: 4. CDR1 SEHNR and CDR2 FQNEAQ come from the germline V gene (reference sequence). Combining the CDR3 with reference TRBV7-9 and TRBJ2-7 gives the whole variable domain DTGVSQNPRHKITKRGQNVTFRCDPISEHNRLYWYRQTLGQGPEFLTYFQNEAQLEKSRLLSDRFSAERPKGSFSTLEIQRTEQGDSAMYLCASSFWTSGGSSYEQYFGPGTRLTVT.

J is TRBJ2-1 and V is TRBV5-1; D is ambiguous. CDR1 is SGHRS and CDR2 is YFSETQ in the germline V gene. This CDR3 has 13 amino acids. Trimming stripped 4 bases from V and 0 bases from J, with 5 bases between. Here the CDR3 DNA reads TGCGCCAGCAGCCCGAGCTCCTACAATGAGCAGTTCTTC. Protein product: CASSPSSYNEQFF.

The V call is TRBV9, the J call TRBJ1-4, with D perhaps matching TRBD1 (5 bases). The CDR3 is 14 amino acids. Trimming shortened V by 6 bases and J by 0 bases, and 9 bases separated the two germline ends. Germline V gene lookup returns CDR1 SGDLS and CDR2 YYNGEE. CDR3 DNA: TGTGCCAGCAACCTAGGGGCAACTAATGAAAAACTGTTTTTT. Its protein product is CASNLGATNEKLFF.

CDR3 coding DNA: TGCAGCGTTGAATTATTTGGCACAGCTTTCTTT. Residues: CSVELFGTAFF. The V call is TRBV29-1, the J call TRBJ1-1; D is uncertain. V shed 2 bases and J shed 10 bases, with 11 bases lying between them. Germline V gene data show CDR1 as SQVTM and CDR2 as ANQGSEA. The CDR3 consists of 11 residues.

The gene calls are TRBV29-1 and TRBJ1-1, with 8 bases fitting TRBD1. Germline V gene lookup returns CDR1 SQVTM and CDR2 ANQGSEA. J was trimmed by 6 bases and V by 4 bases; bases with no gene match: 10. The CDR3 runs to 14 residues. The DNA for the CDR3 is TGCAGCGTTGGCTCGGACAGGGTGTGGGCTGAAGCTTTCTTT. Translating gives CSVGSDRVWAEAFF.

V gene TRBV6-5 combines with J gene TRBJ1-1; 9 nucleotides match TRBD1. The CDR3 sequence is 15 residues long. J gave up 4 bases and V 7 bases, and 10 bases lay outside the gene matches. Germline CDR1 is MNHEY and CDR2 is SVGAGI. The CDR3 loop reads CASIHTGTGRTEAFF. In nucleotides, the CDR3 is TGTGCCAGCATACATACCGGGACAGGGCGCACTGAAGCTTTCTTT.

The chain joins TRBV2 to TRBJ2-3, with 8 bases fitting TRBD1. V gave up 5 bases and J gave up 0 bases; unmatched junction bases: 4. The CDR3 contains 15 residues. CDR1 is SNHLY, CDR2 FYNNEI, per germline. The CDR3 sequence is CASSTDRVSTDTQYF. In nucleotides, the CDR3 is TGTGCCAGCAGTACGGACAGGGTGAGCACAGATACGCAGTATTTT.

The chain combines TRBV7-9 with TRBJ2-3; 9 bases align to TRBD2. In germline, CDR1 is SEHNR, CDR2 FQNEAQ (reference sequence). Trimming cost V 3 bases and J 4 bases; bases outside gene matches: 5. This CDR3 region has 15 residues. The CDR3: CASSFAGGPSDTQYF. The DNA for the CDR3 is TGTGCCAGCAGCTTCGCGGGGGGGCCTTCAGATACGCAGTATTTT.